The rows below give T cell receptor beta chains drawn from one sample of a study of radiation and T cells in renal cell carcinoma. Sequencing was performed with immunoSEQ multiplex PCR; in TCRdb, only in-frame clones are kept and a portion is missing. The data show approximately 100,000 clones, around nine tenths seen once. Material: blood, obtained from a patient whose treatment included radiotherapy and nephrectomy. These receptors were taken from a man aged 45-60 years with renal cell carcinoma. Each CDR3 is given with its conserved first and last residue. D genes are given only for firm matches. Clone size is given for some rows only: seen once, a few or many times, or a class if the clone is expanded.

CDR3 length	D gene	clone size	V gene	J gene	CDR3 protein	CDR3 DNA
17	TRBD1	-	TRBV9	TRBJ2-1	CASSVGLWDRGINEQFF	TGTGCCAGCAGCGTAGGTCTTTGGGACAGGGGTATCAATGAGCAGTTCTTC
15	TRBD1	-	TRBV6-5	TRBJ2-1	CASRIGTVTYNEQFF	TGTGCCAGCAGGATAGGGACAGTCACCTACAATGAGCAGTTCTTC
15	-	-	TRBV4-3	TRBJ1-2	CASSQDTVKSSGYTF	TGCGCCAGCAGCCAAGATACAGTAAAATCCTCTGGCTACACCTTC
13	-	-	TRBV18	TRBJ2-1	CASSIAGDNEQFF	TGTGCCAGCTCAATCGCTGGGGACAATGAGCAGTTCTTC
15	TRBD2	once	TRBV9	TRBJ2-1	CASSEERGIYNEQFF	TGTGCCAGCAGCGAGGAGCGGGGGATCTACAATGAGCAGTTCTTC
15	TRBD1	few	TRBV28	TRBJ1-3	CASTTRTGWGNTIYF	TGTGCCAGCACCACCCGGACAGGGTGGGGAAACACCATATATTTT
15	-	-	TRBV10-3	TRBJ2-7	CAISDDVTVSYEQYF	TGTGCCATCAGTGATGATGTTACGGTCTCCTACGAGCAGTACTTC
14	-	-	TRBV4-3	TRBJ1-1	CASSPRYRDSRAFF	TGCGCCAGCAGCCCCCGTTACAGGGATTCGCGGGCTTTCTTT
14	-	-	TRBV5-3	TRBJ2-5	CARSLARDQETQYF	TGTGCCAGAAGCTTGGCCAGGGACCAAGAGACCCAGTACTTC
13	-	-	TRBV27	TRBJ2-7	CASSGHSAYEQYF	TGTGCCAGTTCCGGTCATAGCGCCTACGAGCAGTACTTC
11	-	-	TRBV30	TRBJ2-5	CARQGGETQYF	TGTGCCAGACAGGGAGGCGAGACCCAGTACTTC
12	-	-	TRBV11-3	TRBJ2-3	CASSLLQGAQYF	TGTGCCAGCAGCCTACTACAGGGTGCGCAGTATTTT
14	TRBD2	few	TRBV5-1	TRBJ2-5	CASSLGGNQETQYF	TGCGCCAGCAGTTTGGGGGGGAACCAAGAGACCCAGTACTTC
16	-	many	TRBV6-1	TRBJ2-7	CASSEIWGSSSYEQYF	TGTGCCAGCAGTGAAATATGGGGGAGTAGCTCCTACGAGCAGTACTTC
14	TRBD1	-	TRBV27	TRBJ1-2	CASSLGTGGNGYTF	TGTGCCAGCAGTTTAGGGACAGGGGGGAATGGCTACACCTTC
15	TRBD2	-	TRBV7-2	TRBJ2-7	CASSPRLAGGREQYF	TGTGCCAGCAGCCCCCGACTAGCGGGGGGGCGCGAGCAGTACTTC
12	-	-	TRBV7-9	TRBJ2-7	CASSYGSSEQYF	TGTGCCAGCAGCTATGGCAGCAGTGAGCAGTACTTC
13	-	-	TRBV5-1	TRBJ2-2	CASTAGPGGELFF	TGCGCCAGCACGGCCGGGCCCGGCGGGGAGCTGTTTTTT
16	TRBD1	once	TRBV10-3	TRBJ1-3	CAISGTGQDSGNTIYF	TGTGCCATCAGTGGGACAGGGCAAGACTCTGGAAACACCATATATTTT
12	-	-	TRBV28	TRBJ2-7	CASRYGRYEQYF	TGTGCCAGCAGGTATGGACGTTACGAGCAGTACTTC
14	-	few	TRBV2	TRBJ1-5	CASSEAGNGQPQHF	TGTGCCAGCAGTGAAGCCGGGAATGGTCAGCCCCAGCATTTT
16	-	-	TRBV14	TRBJ2-5	CASSQDLGEFQETQYF	TGTGCCAGCAGCCAAGATTTGGGGGAATTCCAAGAGACCCAGTACTTC